What follows are 5 T cell receptor beta chains derived from one specimen sequenced in a study of Ad26.COV2.S vaccination and SARS-CoV-2 variants. Only in-frame clones appear in the TCRdb table, and some are missing; sequencing was by immunoSEQ multiplex PCR. The table lists fewer than 900,000 clones, roughly 90% of them singletons. The sample's treatment: roughly 18 received Ad26.COV2.S at low or high dose, single or two shots; five or six received placebo; per-sample allocation not given. Day 63 after the first injection of vaccine or placebo was the sampling time. The specimen was peripheral blood, collected in a trial of Ad26.COV2.S vaccine versus placebo. The source of these receptors is a person aged 18 to 59 who received the Ad26.COV2.S COVID-19 vaccine or a placebo.

The J gene is TRBJ1-2, the V gene TRBV2, with 7 bases fitting TRBD1. The CDR3 covers 16 residues. CDR1 SNHLY and CDR2 FYNNEI come from the germline V gene. The V and J ends lost 6 bases and 0 bases, in that order; junction bases with no gene match: 10. CDR3 sequence (DNA): TGTGCCAGCAGCCTTACCATGACAGGGCCTAACTATGGCTACACCTTC. Encoded protein: CASSLTMTGPNYGYTF.

The chain is built from TRBV6-5 and TRBJ2-3; TRBD1 matches at 9 bases. This CDR3 is built from 13 residues. The V gene end was trimmed by 6 bases and the J gene end by 2 bases; junction bases not matched to a gene: 0. The germline V gene encodes CDR1 MNHEY and CDR2 SVGAGI. The CDR3 bases are TGTGCCAGCAGACAGGGGGCCACAGATACGCAGTATTTT. This encodes CASRQGATDTQYF.

The chain uses TRBV7-9 and TRBJ2-1; TRBD2 agrees at 10 bases. The junction had 7 bases not matched to a gene; V was cut back by 0 bases and J by 5 bases. The CDR3 has 17 residues. CDR1 and CDR2 from the germline V gene are SEHNR and FQNEAQ (reference sequence). In nucleotides, the CDR3 is TGTGCCAGCAGCTTAGCGCCCACTAGCGGGATAAACAATGAGCAGTTCTTC. This sequence encodes CASSLAPTSGINNEQFF.

The gene calls are TRBV15 and TRBJ1-1; D gene uncertain. CDR3 length equals 17 residues. The germline V gene has CDR1 LNHNV and CDR2 YYDKDF (reference sequence). The V and J ends lost 0 bases and 0 bases respectively, with 14 bases between them. The CDR3: CATSRDPLIGVNTEAFF. DNA for the CDR3: TGTGCCACCAGCAGAGACCCGTTAATAGGTGTGAACACTGAAGCTTTCTTT. Complete variable domain (other parts from reference TRBV15 and TRBJ1-1): DAMVIQNPRYQVTQFGKPVTLSCSQTLNHNVMYWYQQKSSQAPKLLFHYYDKDFNNEADTPDNFQSRRPNTSFCFLDIRSPGLGDTAMYLCATSRDPLIGVNTEAFFGQGTRLTVV.

The chain couples TRBV29-1 to TRBJ2-1; a possible D gene is TRBD2 (6 bases). This CDR3 contains 12 residues. V lost 8 bases, J lost 5 bases, and 13 bases lay in between. The V gene's germline CDR1 is SQVTM and CDR2 ANQGSEA. As DNA, the CDR3 is TGCAGCCTCCTCGGGACTCACAATGAGCAGTTCTTC. Amino acid sequence: CSLLGTHNEQFF.